The 21 T cell receptor beta chains listed next were all sequenced from one sample in a study of blood T cell repertoires in COVID-19. This table comes from immunoSEQ multiplex PCR, and its TCRdb copy is limited to in-frame clones, with some not included. Altogether 260,000 or so clones are present, 80% to 90% being singletons, with the ten largest covering less than 20%. The sequencing input was PBMCs or T cells enriched from blood (not recorded which). All receptors come from a man younger than 35 who had recovered from COVID-19.

The chain is built from TRBV10-3 and TRBJ2-1; 8 bases align to TRBD2. This CDR3 has 14 residues. V trimming: 2 bases; J trimming: 8 bases; junction bases outside the gene matches: 5. Germline V CDR1 and CDR2: ENHRY, SYGVKD. The CDR3 DNA follows: TGTGCCATCAGTGAGGGCGGGAGGACAGATGAGCAGTTCTTC. Translation gives CAISEGGRTDEQFF.

The genes are TRBV24-1 and TRBJ2-1; TRBD2 agrees at 8 bases. V was clipped by 3 bases and J by 6 bases; unmatched bases: 3. Germline V gene data show CDR1 as KGHDR and CDR2 as SFDVKD. This CDR3 has 14 amino acids. The CDR3 DNA follows: TGTGCCACCAGTGATAGCGGGAGAGGCAATGAGCAGTTCTTC. It encodes CATSDSGRGNEQFF.

The CDR3 protein is CASGTHYGYTF. The CDR3 DNA follows: TGTGCCAGCGGCACCCACTATGGCTACACCTTC. V and J are TRBV2 and TRBJ1-2; no firm D call. Germline CDR1 and CDR2: SNHLY and FYNNEI. The CDR3 length is 11 residues. The germline V and J ends were trimmed by 8 bases and 3 bases, with 7 bases remaining between them.

Worth noting for this clone: Other nucleotide sequences in the sample specify the same CDR3. The rearrangement links TRBV18 to TRBJ1-1; D gene unclear. This CDR3 comprises 14 residues. Trimming cost V 3 bases and J 1 base, with 9 bases left between them. The V gene's germline CDR1 is KGHSH and CDR2 LQKENI. The CDR3 protein is CASSPRQENTEAFF. DNA of the CDR3: TGTGCCAGCTCACCTAGGCAGGAGAACACTGAAGCTTTCTTT.

The chain combines TRBV7-9 with TRBJ2-1; D remains unclear. V was pared by 1 base and J by 4 bases, with 5 bases between. This CDR3 is built from 13 residues. Germline V lookup: CDR1 SEHNR, CDR2 FQNEAQ (reference sequence). CDR3 amino acids: CASSLDQYNEQFF. The CDR3 DNA sequence: TGTGCCAGCAGCTTAGATCAGTACAATGAGCAGTTCTTC.

The CDR3 coding sequence is TGTGCCAGCAGTGCGACAGGAAGCTCCTACAATGAGCAGTTCTTC. Its protein is CASSATGSSYNEQFF. The chain couples TRBV25-1 to TRBJ2-1, with D possibly TRBD1 on 6 matching bases. The CDR3 contains 15 residues. CDR1 and CDR2 (germline): MGHDK, SYGVNS. V was trimmed by 4 bases and J by 0 bases, leaving 10 bases between them. The full variable domain, in which reference TRBV25-1 and TRBJ2-1 provide the parts outside the CDR3, is EADIYQTPRYLVIGTGKKITLECSQTMGHDKMYWYQQDPGMELHLIHYSYGVNSTEKGDLSSESTVSRIRTEHFPLTLESARPSHTSQYLCASSATGSSYNEQFFGPGTRLTVL.

This chain connects TRBV4-1 to TRBJ1-3; a possible D gene is TRBD1 (6 bases). This CDR3 spans 15 amino acids. CDR1 is MGHRA, CDR2 YSYEKL, per germline. V dropped 1 base and J dropped 2 bases, with 9 bases sitting between them. CDR3 loop: CASSQVGGPGNTIYF. In DNA, the CDR3 is TGCGCCAGCAGCCAAGTCGGGGGGCCTGGAAACACCATATATTTT.

The sample holds a few counts of this clone. The chain is built from TRBV4-1 and TRBJ2-7; no clear D gene. This CDR3 region has 15 residues. V was trimmed by 1 base and J by 3 bases, leaving 13 bases between them. CDR1 is MGHRA, CDR2 YSYEKL, per germline. This CDR3 is CASSQVSGASYEQYF. CDR3 DNA: TGCGCCAGCAGCCAAGTCTCGGGTGCCAGCTACGAGCAGTACTTC.

The CDR3 protein is CASSQRTGLNTGELFF. The CDR3 DNA sequence: TGTGCCAGCAGCCAAAGAACAGGGTTAAACACCGGGGAGCTGTTTTTT. The chain is built from TRBV4-2 and TRBJ2-2; TRBD1 is a possible D gene (6 bases). V lost 2 bases and J 2 bases, leaving 12 bases between the germline ends. CDR1 and CDR2 (germline): LGHNA, YNFKEQ. The CDR3 is 16 amino acids.

The chain combines TRBV27 with TRBJ2-3; unclear D gene. The CDR3 consists of 15 residues. The V end was cut by 0 bases, the J end by 2 bases, with 9 bases between. CDR1 and CDR2 from the germline V gene are MNHEY and SMNVEV (reference sequence). In nucleotides, the CDR3 is TGTGCCAGCAGTTTATCAGAACACCCCACAGATACGCAGTATTTT. This gives the protein CASSLSEHPTDTQYF.

The gene calls are TRBV19 and TRBJ1-5, with D possibly TRBD1 on 5 matching bases. The CDR3 is 17 amino acids. Trimming stripped 5 bases from V and 0 bases from J, with 17 bases between. In germline, CDR1 is LNHDA, CDR2 SQIVND (reference sequence). The CDR3 loop is CASSLDDGHISNQPQHF. In DNA, the CDR3 is TGTGCCAGTAGTTTGGACGATGGACATATTAGCAATCAGCCCCAGCATTTT.

V is TRBV6-5 and J is TRBJ1-1; 8 bases match TRBD1. Looked up from germline, CDR1 is MNHEY and CDR2 is SVGAGI. This CDR3 is built from 15 residues. V was pared by 5 bases and J by 0 bases, with 5 bases of the junction left unmatched. This CDR3 reads CASSLGQGLNTEAFF. The CDR3 coding sequence is TGTGCCAGCAGTCTAGGACAGGGCCTGAACACTGAAGCTTTCTTT.

The rearrangement links TRBV20-1 to TRBJ2-7, with 7 positions matching TRBD2. CDR1 and CDR2 from the germline V gene are DFQATT and SNEGSKA (reference sequence). V lost 3 bases to trimming and J lost 0 bases; unmatched junction nucleotides: 5. This CDR3 contains 14 residues. CDR3 bases: TGCAGTGCTAGTGGGCGGGGGATCTCCTACGAGCAGTACTTC. Translated, it gives CSASGRGISYEQYF.

The chain has TRBV25-1 and TRBJ2-2; D call uncertain. The CDR3 consists of 15 residues. CDR1 and CDR2 (germline): MGHDK, SYGVNS. Trimming cost V 1 base and J 2 bases, with 8 bases left between them. For the CDR3, the DNA is TGTGCCAGCAGTGAATTACAGAGCAACACCGGGGAGCTGTTTTTT. It is translated as CASSELQSNTGELFF.

A few counts support this clone. The chain has TRBV14 and TRBJ2-7, with D possibly matching TRBD2 (5 bases). The germline V gene encodes CDR1 SGHDN and CDR2 FVKESK. Trimming removed 4 bases from V and 1 base from J, with 8 bases in between. The CDR3 has 13 amino acids. Here the CDR3 DNA reads TGTGCCAGCAGCCCTGGGGAGTCCTACGAGCAGTACTTC. Its protein product is CASSPGESYEQYF.

The chain combines TRBV5-6 with TRBJ1-2, with 9 bases lining up with TRBD1. V trimming: 2 bases; J trimming: 5 bases; junction bases outside the gene matches: 4. CDR3 size: 14 residues. CDR1 and CDR2 from the germline V gene are SGHDT and YYEEEE. This CDR3 reads CASSLTGGGYGYTF. The DNA of the CDR3 is TGTGCCAGCAGCTTAACAGGGGGCGGGTATGGCTACACCTTC.

The V call is TRBV29-1, the J call TRBJ1-3; no firm D call. From germline, CDR1 is SQVTM and CDR2 ANQGSEA. The V gene lost 4 bases and the J gene lost 3 bases, with 19 bases spanning the gap. This CDR3 has 16 residues. CDR3 sequence reads: CSVVWAPQLYGNTIYF. The CDR3 coding sequence is TGCAGCGTTGTCTGGGCTCCCCAACTGTATGGAAACACCATATATTTT. The full variable domain, with the rest looked up from reference TRBV29-1 and TRBJ1-3, is SAVISQKPSRDICQRGTSLTIQCQVDSQVTMMFWYRQQPGQSLTLIATANQGSEATYESGFVIDKFPISRPNLTFSTLTVSNMSPEDSSIYLCSVVWAPQLYGNTIYFGEGSWLTVV.

This chain links TRBV5-6 with TRBJ2-1; 13 bases agree with TRBD2. The ends lost 4 bases at V and 0 bases at J; junction bases unmatched: 7. This CDR3 has 18 residues. Germline-derived CDR1 and CDR2 are SGHDT and YYEEEE. The CDR3 coding sequence is TGTGCCAGCAGCCTTGGACTAGCGGGGGCCTACTCCTACAATGAGCAGTTCTTC. This codes for CASSLGLAGAYSYNEQFF.

This clone was seen only once. The rearrangement links TRBV15 to TRBJ1-1, with 9 bases identical to TRBD1. The ends lost 3 bases at V and 0 bases at J; junction bases unmatched: 5. The CDR3 loop spans 16 amino acids. The germline gives CDR1 LNHNV, CDR2 YYDKDF (reference sequence). The chain's CDR3 is CATSRGQGSMNTEAFF. CDR3 bases: TGTGCCACCAGCAGGGGACAGGGTAGTATGAACACTGAAGCTTTCTTT. The full variable domain, its missing parts supplied by reference TRBV15 and TRBJ1-1, is DAMVIQNPRYQVTQFGKPVTLSCSQTLNHNVMYWYQQKSSQAPKLLFHYYDKDFNNEADTPDNFQSRRPNTSFCFLDIRSPGLGDTAMYLCATSRGQGSMNTEAFFGQGTRLTVV.

This clone occurred once. The gene calls are TRBV28 and TRBJ2-7; 9 bases agree with TRBD1. The CDR3 runs to 13 residues. V trimming: 10 bases; J trimming: 7 bases; junction bases outside the gene matches: 11. Germline V gene lookup returns CDR1 MDHEN and CDR2 SYDVKM. CDR3 nucleotide sequence: TGTGCCACCTGGGACAGGGAGGTCCTGGAGCAGTACTTC. It specifies CATWDREVLEQYF.

The chain carries TRBV28 and TRBJ2-3; D call uncertain. Germline V gene sequence: CDR1 MDHEN, CDR2 SYDVKM. The length of the CDR3 is 12 residues. The V gene lost 3 bases and the J gene lost 6 bases, with 7 bases spanning the gap. The CDR3 region has the DNA TGTGCCAGCAGTTTCCCCGGGGATACGCAGTATTTT. Its protein product is CASSFPGDTQYF.